The 6 T cell receptor beta chains below were found in one sample sequenced in a study of follicular helper T cells after annual influenza vaccination. The table came from immunoSEQ multiplex PCR; TCRdb's copy has only in-frame clones and leaves some out. The profile shows nearly 9,000 clones, 70% to 90% of them singletons. Time point indicated: 2014-2015 season, 7 days after vaccination. The specimen comprised CXCR5+ CD38- circulating T follicular helper cells from blood, sampled 7 days after influenza vaccination. Subset here: circulating Tfh, non-naive CD4+CXCR5+PD-1+ (ICOS+CD38+ or ICOS-CD38-). The source is an adult who received the influenza vaccine.

The V and J genes are TRBV25-1 and TRBJ2-2, with 10 bases that match TRBD2. Losses at the gene ends were 6 bases for V and 4 bases for J; bases not matched to a gene: 2. Germline V lookup: CDR1 MGHDK, CDR2 SYGVNS. This CDR3 is built from 14 residues. CDR3: CASRRTSGTGELFF. The CDR3 DNA sequence: TGTGCCAGCAGGAGGACTAGCGGCACCGGGGAGCTGTTTTTT.

The V call is TRBV18, the J call TRBJ1-6; possible D gene TRBD1, 5 bases. This CDR3 has 14 amino acids. Looked up from germline, CDR1 is KGHSH and CDR2 is LQKENI. Trimming removed 3 bases at V and 7 bases at J, with 10 bases between. In DNA form, the CDR3 reads TGTGCCAGCTCACCGGGAGGGGACAATTCACCCCTCCACTTT. This sequence encodes CASSPGGDNSPLHF.

The genes are TRBV9 and TRBJ2-1; 12 bases agree with TRBD2. Germline V gene data show CDR1 as SGDLS and CDR2 as YYNGEE. The V gene end was trimmed by 0 bases and the J gene end by 7 bases; junction bases not matched to a gene: 2. This CDR3 comprises 15 residues. CDR3 in amino acids: CASSVELAGGNEQFF. DNA of the CDR3: TGTGCCAGCAGCGTAGAACTAGCGGGGGGTAATGAGCAGTTCTTC.

The CDR3 loop reads CAWNPARETYTGELFF. Here the CDR3 DNA reads TGTGCCTGGAACCCAGCGCGGGAGACGTACACCGGGGAGCTGTTTTTT. The rearrangement links TRBV30 to TRBJ2-2, with 7 bases aligning to TRBD2. The V gene's germline CDR1 is GTSNPN and CDR2 SVGIG (reference sequence). V shed 4 bases and J 3 bases; nucleotides not matched to a gene: 11. The CDR3 spans 16 residues. The whole variable domain, filled in from reference TRBV30 and TRBJ2-2, reads SQTIHQWPATLVQPVGSPLSLECTVEGTSNPNLYWYRQAAGRGLQLLFYSVGIGQISSEVPQNLSASRPQDRQFILSSKKLLLSDSGFYLCAWNPARETYTGELFFGEGSRLTVL.

V gene TRBV15 combines with J gene TRBJ2-2; 9 bases are a match to TRBD2. The ends lost 5 bases at V and 5 bases at J; junction bases unmatched: 6. CDR3 size: 15 residues. Germline CDR1 and CDR2: LNHNV and YYDKDF (reference sequence). In DNA, the CDR3 is TGTGCCACCAGCTTCTTAGCGGGAGTGACCGGGGAGCTGTTTTTT. It translates to CATSFLAGVTGELFF. Full variable domain (rest looked up from reference TRBV15 and TRBJ2-2): DAMVIQNPRYQVTQFGKPVTLSCSQTLNHNVMYWYQQKSSQAPKLLFHYYDKDFNNEADTPDNFQSRRPNTSFCFLDIRSPGLGDTAMYLCATSFLAGVTGELFFGEGSRLTVL.

The chain links TRBV28 to TRBJ1-4; 7 bases are a match to TRBD1. The V segment lost 4 bases and the J segment 8 bases; nucleotides outside the gene matches: 10. This CDR3 region has 15 residues. Looked up from germline, CDR1 is MDHEN and CDR2 is SYDVKM. This chain's CDR3 is CASSSPPPTGEKLFF. The CDR3 coding sequence is TGTGCCAGCAGTTCCCCGCCTCCGACAGGGGAAAAACTGTTTTTT.